This TCR beta chain was profiled in a study of blood T cell repertoires in COVID-19. Across the study: Italy, Spain and the United States were the sources of the convalescent and acute COVID-19 samples.

Repertoires were generated with immunoSEQ multiplex PCR, while TCRdb's copy carries only in-frame clones and drops some. The sample lists approximately 70,000 clones; more than 75% were seen once. The sample holds one count of this clone. The receptor was isolated from a woman in her sixties or seventies with acute or convalescent COVID-19. The sequenced sample consisted of peripheral blood.

CDR3 coding DNA: TGTGCCAGCAGTGAACAGGTGGCGGGGGGAGGGACCGGGGAGCTGTTTTTT. Its protein is CASSEQVAGGGTGELFF. V and J are TRBV2 and TRBJ2-2; TRBD2 matches 8 bases. This CDR3 contains 17 residues. In germline, CDR1 is SNHLY, CDR2 FYNNEI. V lost 2 bases to trimming and J lost 5 bases; unmatched junction nucleotides: 10.